This T cell receptor beta chain was captured in a study of T cells after posttransplantation cyclophosphamide. With respect to this clone: Its antigen is as yet unknown.

Controls had myeloablative marrow grafts with methotrexate and calcineurin inhibitor, sampled at 1 year. Sequencing was performed with immunoSEQ multiplex PCR; in TCRdb, only in-frame clones are kept and a portion is missing. Counted here are more than 20,000 clones, 89% occurring once; the ten biggest clones make up 8.2%. The CDR3 runs to 15 residues. Trimming removed 6 bases at V and 1 base at J, with 13 bases between. Germline CDR1 and CDR2: MDHEN and SYDVKM. Study outcomes and limitations: Tissue-infiltrating T cells from skin or gut overlapped little with blood T cells. Later blood repertoires were often dominated by clones from the donor CD8+ memory compartment. After PTCy, TRB diversity resembled that of CNI/methotrexate controls.

J is TRBJ1-3 and V is TRBV28; perhaps TRBD1 as D (5 bases). This sequence was found in a female patient aged 50-59 years who received an allogeneic stem cell transplant from an unrelated donor, was CMV-positive, and had chronic GVHD only. Certain T cells may be donor cells from the graft. Sample: PBMCs, taken after an allogeneic stem cell transplant with a calcineurin inhibitor and methotrexate. Written as DNA, the CDR3 is TGTGCCAGCAGGGAAACGGGGGTTTCTGGAAACACCATATATTTT. As protein: CASRETGVSGNTIYF.